This T cell receptor (beta chain) was found in a study of chemoradiotherapy in HPV16-positive cancers. Clones were sequenced by immunoSEQ multiplex PCR, and TCRdb holds only the in-frame ones, with some missing. Here the sample spans about 21,000 clones, over 75% being singletons. Study-level points and caveats: Functional assays defining HPV-specific T cells used only two HPV16-positive patients. Non-HPV-specific T cells did not expand in tumors during treatment, whereas candidate HPV-specific clones and E7-related motifs did.

The CDR3 is 14 residues long. Germline CDR1 is MGHRA and CDR2 is YSYEKL. Trimming removed 4 bases from V and 3 bases from J; junction bases left unmatched: 3. Of note for this clone: Antigen: not known.

The TCR sequence derives from a human donor with HPV-associated anogenital cancer. This chain uses TRBV4-1 with TRBJ2-5; 9 bases line up with TRBD1. The sequencing here drew on blood, taken from a patient who underwent chemoradiotherapy. Here the CDR3 reads CASSRDREKETQYF. The CDR3 coding sequence is TGCGCCAGCAGCCGGGACAGGGAGAAAGAGACCCAGTACTTC.